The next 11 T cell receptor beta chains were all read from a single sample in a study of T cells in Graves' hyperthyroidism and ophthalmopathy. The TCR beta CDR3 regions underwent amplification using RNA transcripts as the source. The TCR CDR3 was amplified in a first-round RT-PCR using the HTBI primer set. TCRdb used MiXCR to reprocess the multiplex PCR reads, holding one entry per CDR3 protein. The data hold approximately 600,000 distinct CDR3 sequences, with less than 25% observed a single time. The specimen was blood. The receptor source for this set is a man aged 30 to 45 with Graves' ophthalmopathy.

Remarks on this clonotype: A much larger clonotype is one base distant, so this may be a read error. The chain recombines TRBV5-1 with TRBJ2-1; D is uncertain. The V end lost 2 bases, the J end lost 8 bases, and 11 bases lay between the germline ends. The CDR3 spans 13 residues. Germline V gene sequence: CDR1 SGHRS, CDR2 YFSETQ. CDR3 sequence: CASSLPVYDEQFF. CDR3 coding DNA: TGCGCCAGCAGCTTACCGGTATACGATGAGCAGTTCTTC. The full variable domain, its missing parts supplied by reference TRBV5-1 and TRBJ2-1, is KAGVTQTPRYLIKTRGQQVTLSCSPISGHRSVSWYQQTPGQGLQFLFEYFSETQRNKGNFPGRFSGRQFSNSRSEMNVSTLELGDSALYLCASSLPVYDEQFFGPGTRLTVL.

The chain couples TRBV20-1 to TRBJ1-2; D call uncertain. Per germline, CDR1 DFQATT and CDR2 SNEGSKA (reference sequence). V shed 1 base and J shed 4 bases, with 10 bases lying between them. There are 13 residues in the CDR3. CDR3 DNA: TGCAGTGCTAGAGCAACTCGGGGCTATGGCTACACCTTC. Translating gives CSARATRGYGYTF.

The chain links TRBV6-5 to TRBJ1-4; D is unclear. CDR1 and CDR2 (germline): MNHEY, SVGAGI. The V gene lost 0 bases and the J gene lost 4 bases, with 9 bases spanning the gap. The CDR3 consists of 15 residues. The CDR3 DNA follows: TGTGCCAGCAGTTACTCGCAAGGAGTTAATGAAAAACTGTTTTTT. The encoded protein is CASSYSQGVNEKLFF.

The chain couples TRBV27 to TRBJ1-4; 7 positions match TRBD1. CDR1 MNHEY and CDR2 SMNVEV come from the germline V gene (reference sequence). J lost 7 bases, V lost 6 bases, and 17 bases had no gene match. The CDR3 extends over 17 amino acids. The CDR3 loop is CASRNPGGGGVGEKLFF. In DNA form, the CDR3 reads TGTGCCAGCAGAAACCCCGGAGGAGGGGGCGTTGGTGAAAAACTGTTTTTT.

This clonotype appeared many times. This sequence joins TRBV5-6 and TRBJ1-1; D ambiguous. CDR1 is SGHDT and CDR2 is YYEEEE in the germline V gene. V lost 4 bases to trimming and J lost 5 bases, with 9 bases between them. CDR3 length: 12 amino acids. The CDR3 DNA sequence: TGTGCCAGCAGCGTCCGGAAGACTGAAGCTTTCTTT. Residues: CASSVRKTEAFF.

Here the CDR3 reads CASSSKRGQDKFYEQYF. The CDR3 coding sequence is TGTGCCAGCAGCTCAAAGCGAGGACAGGACAAATTCTACGAGCAGTACTTC. V and J are TRBV7-9 and TRBJ2-7; 7 bases match TRBD1. Looked up from germline, CDR1 is SEHNR and CDR2 is FQNEAQ (reference sequence). The V segment lost 4 bases and the J segment 3 bases; nucleotides outside the gene matches: 15. The CDR3 consists of 17 residues.

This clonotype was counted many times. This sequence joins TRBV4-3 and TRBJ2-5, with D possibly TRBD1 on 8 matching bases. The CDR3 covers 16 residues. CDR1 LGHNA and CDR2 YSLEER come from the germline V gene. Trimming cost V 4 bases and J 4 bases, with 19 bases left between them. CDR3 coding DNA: TGCGCCAGCAGCCTAACCGCGACAGGGGAGGGAGAGACCCAGTACTTC. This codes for CASSLTATGEGETQYF.

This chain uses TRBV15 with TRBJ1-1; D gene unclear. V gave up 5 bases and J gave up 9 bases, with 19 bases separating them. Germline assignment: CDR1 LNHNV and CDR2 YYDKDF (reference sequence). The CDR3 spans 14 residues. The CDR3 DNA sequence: TGTGCCACCAGCTACTCGGGCTCCCGATCTAAAGCTTTCTTT. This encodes CATSYSGSRSKAFF.

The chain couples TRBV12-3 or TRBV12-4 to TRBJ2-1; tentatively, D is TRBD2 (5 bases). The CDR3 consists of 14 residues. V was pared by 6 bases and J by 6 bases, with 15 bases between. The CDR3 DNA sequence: TGTGCCAGCAGCTTAAGGAGGCTAGCCAATGAGCAGTTCTTC. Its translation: CASSLRRLANEQFF.

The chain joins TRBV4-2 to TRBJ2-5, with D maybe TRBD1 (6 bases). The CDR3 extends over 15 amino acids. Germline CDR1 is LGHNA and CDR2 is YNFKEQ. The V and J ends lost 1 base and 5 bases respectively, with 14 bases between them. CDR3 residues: CASSQVWAGGETQYF. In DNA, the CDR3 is TGTGCCAGCAGCCAAGTGTGGGCTGGGGGCGAGACCCAGTACTTC.

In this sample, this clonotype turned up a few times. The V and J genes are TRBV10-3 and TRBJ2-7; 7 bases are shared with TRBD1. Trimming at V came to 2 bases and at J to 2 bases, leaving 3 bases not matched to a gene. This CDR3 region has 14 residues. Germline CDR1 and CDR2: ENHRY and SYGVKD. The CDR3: CAISEHGTAYEQYF. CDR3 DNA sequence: TGTGCCATCAGTGAGCATGGGACAGCCTACGAGCAGTACTTC.